Listed here are 2 T cell receptor beta chains from one sample, sequenced in a study of CD8 T cells in ankylosing spondylitis. Findings and limits, study-wide: Apparently characteristic of ankylosing spondylitis blood was a TCR beta motif (fewer than 10 highly homologous variants).

TCRdb recomputed calls from the 5' RACE reads with MiXCR, one row per CDR3 protein. The data contain roughly 400,000 distinct CDR3 sequences, around 24% of them seen just once; the ten biggest clones take up roughly 16%. These receptors have no identified antigens. Source material: blood, either unsorted or a sorted T cell fraction (not recorded which). Receptors were obtained from a male donor with ankylosing spondylitis.

This CDR3 is CSARDRVDLPQITQYF. The DNA of the CDR3 is TGCAGTGCTAGAGATCGGGTTGACCTGCCACAGATTACGCAGTATTTT. This chain connects TRBV20-1 to TRBJ2-3; unclear D gene. Germline CDR1 and CDR2: DFQATT and SNEGSKA (reference sequence). The CDR3 extends over 16 amino acids. Trimming shortened V by 0 bases and J by 8 bases, and 21 bases separated the two germline ends.

J is TRBJ2-3 and V is TRBV2, with 10 positions matching TRBD2. The trim removed 5 bases at V and 5 bases at J, leaving 4 bases unmatched. The CDR3 consists of 14 residues. Germline CDR1 reads SNHLY; CDR2 reads FYNNEI. The CDR3: CASSPSGSKDTQYF. The CDR3 DNA reads as TGTGCCAGCAGTCCTAGCGGGAGTAAAGATACGCAGTATTTT.